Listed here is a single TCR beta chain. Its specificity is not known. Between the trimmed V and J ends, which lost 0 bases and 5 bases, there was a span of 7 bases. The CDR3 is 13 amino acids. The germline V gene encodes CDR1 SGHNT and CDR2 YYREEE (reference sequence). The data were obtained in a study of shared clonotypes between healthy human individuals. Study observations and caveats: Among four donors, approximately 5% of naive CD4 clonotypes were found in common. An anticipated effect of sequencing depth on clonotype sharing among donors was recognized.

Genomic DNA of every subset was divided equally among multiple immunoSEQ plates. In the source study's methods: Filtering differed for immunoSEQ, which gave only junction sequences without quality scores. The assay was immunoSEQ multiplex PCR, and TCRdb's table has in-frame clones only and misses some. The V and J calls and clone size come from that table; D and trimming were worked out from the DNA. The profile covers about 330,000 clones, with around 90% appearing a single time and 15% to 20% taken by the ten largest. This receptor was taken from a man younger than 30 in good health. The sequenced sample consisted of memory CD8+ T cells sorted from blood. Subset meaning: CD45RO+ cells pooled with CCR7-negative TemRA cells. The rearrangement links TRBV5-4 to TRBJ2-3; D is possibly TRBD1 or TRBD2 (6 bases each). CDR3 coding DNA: TGTGCCAGCAGCTTGGAGGGGGGAGATACGCAGTATTTT. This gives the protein CASSLEGGDTQYF.